The entry that follows covers one T cell receptor (beta chain) sequence. This clone appeared once. The target of this receptor is not known. No much larger clone is present one base from it, and per-base qualities are unavailable. The entry originates in a study of blood T cell repertoires in COVID-19 (TCRdb year 2020). About the full investigation: Samples covering the acute and convalescent phases of COVID-19 were provided by collaborators in the United States, Italy and Spain. The prospective study material was composed of cDNA or gDNA derived from T cells, B-cell-depleted T cells, or PBMCs. Deeply sampled blood TCRbeta repertoires from subjects exposed to, actively infected with, or recovered from COVID-19 were included in the dataset. A freely available public database, intended as a resource for researchers studying the immune response to SARS-CoV-2, is where the repertoires were released. The samples were drawn from the first 160 participants of the ongoing ImmuneRACE study and from 950 to 1,500 subjects provided by 6 global collaborators. The sample metadata nearly always contained a de-identified subject ID, COVID-19 status, age in years and sex. HLA class I and class II types, where available, came from metadata supplied by the sample provider rather than from assay-based typing.

TCRbeta CDR3 regions were amplified from genomic DNA by means of the immunoSEQ Assay, a bias-controlled multiplex PCR. In the source study's methods: Within the assay, amplification of reference gene primers was used to estimate how many nucleated cells each sample contained. To quantify the absolute abundance of each unique TCRbeta CDR3 rearrangement, sequence reads were collapsed and filtered. For each sample, productive Simpson clonality was calculated as the square root of Simpson's diversity index over productive rearrangements. TCRdb took this table from immuneACCESS and kept in-frame rearrangements with V and J called. Such tables lack part of the clones; where checked against another copy, unresolved V genes explain under half of the gap, and the rest is unexplained. Clone size and the V and J calls come from that table; the DNA yielded D and trimming. For this sample the table gives hundreds of thousands of clones, of which around 87% were detected only once. Clones ranked in the top ten supply 6% to 7% of the sample.

What the work shows at the level of the full study, not this receptor alone: The amount of clinical and demographic metadata varied by source and participant and was provided uncurated.

Enrolling through a virtual design, the prospective study's participants ranged in age from roughly 18 to 100 years and lived across some 23 United States geographic areas. Cohort assignment in the prospective study relied on participant-reported clinical history from a screening survey and a study questionnaire. In the prospective study, mobile phlebotomists collected whole blood, serum and a nasopharyngeal or oropharyngeal swab from each participant. Participants in the prospective study had the option to provide additional blood draws and questionnaires over a roughly two-month period. Prospective study blood samples were shipped either frozen or at room temperature before DNA extraction. CDR1 MNHEY and CDR2 SMNVEV are derived from the germline V gene (reference sequence). Inclusive of the bounding cysteine and phenylalanine, the CDR3 is 14 residues long. Only the CDR3 DNA is retained, 42 bases long and in frame from the first base. Trimming takes 5 bases from V and 7 bases from J, and the germline ends sit 14 bases apart.

The sequencing input was PBMCs or T cells enriched from blood (not recorded which). Recombination connected TRBV27 to TRBJ1-4; the D gene is perhaps TRBD1, from 6 matching bases. The TCR originated in a woman under 40 with acute COVID-19. The CDR3 region has the sequence CASSATGLAEKLFF. The nucleotides are TGTGCCAGCAGTGCAACAGGGTTAGCTGAAAAACTGTTTTTT.